The 19 T cell receptor beta chains below were found in one sample sequenced in a study of PD-L1 blockade in urothelial cancer. Here immunoSEQ multiplex PCR was the method, and the copy in TCRdb shows in-frame clones only, minus some. The repertoire holds approximately 79,000 clones, with around 90% as singletons. This sample comprised PBMCs, obtained around atezolizumab (anti-PD-L1) treatment. Receptors were obtained from a woman aged 70-85 years with urothelial cancer.

V usage is TRBV7-2 and J usage is TRBJ2-2; 7 bases map to TRBD2. Germline lookup yields CDR1 SGHTA and CDR2 FQGNSA. The CDR3 loop spans 15 amino acids. V gave up 6 bases and J gave up 2 bases; unmatched junction bases: 6. The CDR3 DNA reads as TGTGCCAGCAGGCTGGGGGGGTCTAACACCGGGGAGCTGTTTTTT. Translated, it gives CASRLGGSNTGELFF. The full variable domain, completed using reference TRBV7-2 and TRBJ2-2, is GAGVSQSPSNKVTEKGKDVELRCDPISGHTALYWYRQSLGQGLEFLIYFQGNSAPDKSGLPSDRFSAERTGGSVSTLTIQRTQQEDSAVYLCASRLGGSNTGELFFGEGSRLTVL.

CDR3 coding DNA: TGTGCCAGCAGCCAAGGGACTAGCGGGGGGGCTGGACAAGAGACCCAGTACTTC. This gives the protein CASSQGTSGGAGQETQYF. V usage is TRBV7-6 and J usage is TRBJ2-5, with 16 bases aligning to TRBD2. This CDR3 region has 18 residues. V was pared by 5 bases and J by 2 bases, with 8 bases of the junction left unmatched. Germline V gene data show CDR1 as SGHVS and CDR2 as FNYEAQ.

The chain combines TRBV7-8 with TRBJ2-7, with 7 bases matching TRBD1. Germline CDR1 is SGHVS and CDR2 is FQNEAQ. The CDR3 is made up of 18 amino acids. The trim removed 5 bases at V and 4 bases at J, leaving 20 bases unmatched. Here the CDR3 reads CASSTRQGSLGYDYEQYF. The CDR3 DNA follows: TGTGCCAGCAGCACACGACAGGGTAGCCTGGGGTATGATTACGAGCAGTACTTC.

The rearrangement links TRBV7-2 to TRBJ2-1, with a tentative D call TRBD1 (5 bases). Germline V gives CDR1 SGHTA, CDR2 FQGNSA. V was clipped by 5 bases and J by 0 bases, with 11 bases between them. The CDR3 contains 15 residues. The CDR3 nucleotides are TGTGCCAGCAGCGACAGACATAGCTCCTACAATGAGCAGTTCTTC. Residues: CASSDRHSSYNEQFF.

CDR3 coding DNA: TGTGCCAGCAGTGAAGGACAGAACTATGGCTACACCTTC. Translated: CASSEGQNYGYTF. The J gene is TRBJ1-2, the V gene TRBV6-5; possibly TRBD1 for D (6 bases). V was trimmed by 5 bases and J by 2 bases, leaving 9 bases between them. Germline lookup yields CDR1 MNHEY and CDR2 SVGAGI. The CDR3 extends over 13 amino acids.

This clone has more than one count but fewer than ten. The chain is built from TRBV6-5 and TRBJ1-1; D perhaps matches TRBD1 (6 bases). The V end was cut by 6 bases, the J end by 8 bases, with 16 bases between. Germline-derived CDR1 and CDR2 are MNHEY and SVGAGI. CDR3 length: 13 amino acids. For the CDR3, the DNA is TGTGCCAGCAGAAGAACAGGGTCAGGGGAAGCTTTCTTT. Its translation: CASRRTGSGEAFF.

This clone was found once. This chain joins TRBV7-9 and TRBJ1-2, with D maybe TRBD1 (5 bases). Trimming took off 3 bases at V and 4 bases at J, with 12 bases between the two ends. Germline V gene data show CDR1 as SEHNR and CDR2 as FQNEAQ (reference sequence). This CDR3 comprises 14 residues. CDR3 bases: TGTGCCAGCAGCTTCCCGGGGGGGACCTATGGCTACACCTTC. Protein: CASSFPGGTYGYTF. The full variable domain, rest sourced from reference TRBV7-9 and TRBJ1-2, is DTGVSQNPRHKITKRGQNVTFRCDPISEHNRLYWYRQTLGQGPEFLTYFQNEAQLEKSRLLSDRFSAERPKGSFSTLEIQRTEQGDSAMYLCASSFPGGTYGYTFGSGTRLTVV.

V and J are TRBV30 and TRBJ1-6; TRBD1 matches 7 bases. Trimming removed 5 bases from V and 7 bases from J; junction bases left unmatched: 11. This CDR3 region has 15 residues. Germline CDR1 reads GTSNPN; CDR2 reads SVGIG (reference sequence). In nucleotides, the CDR3 is TGTGCCTGGGAATCCTCCGGGACAGAAAATTCACCCCTCCACTTT. Its translation is CAWESSGTENSPLHF.

CDR3 coding DNA: TGTGCCAGCAGTTTTCGGGGACTCGGGCAGGCTCGGTACTTC. Translated, it gives CASSFRGLGQARYF. The chain couples TRBV27 to TRBJ2-5; the D gene is possibly TRBD2 (6 bases). The CDR3 covers 14 residues. CDR1 is MNHEY and CDR2 is SMNVEV in the germline V gene (reference sequence). Trimming removed 3 bases from V and 13 bases from J, with 21 bases in between.

V is TRBV7-6 and J is TRBJ2-7; 11 bases agree with TRBD2. The CDR3 length is 17 residues. Germline V gives CDR1 SGHVS, CDR2 FNYEAQ. J was trimmed by 0 bases and V by 1 base; bases with no gene match: 5. For the CDR3, the DNA is TGTGCCAGCAGCTTAGTGGGACTAGCGGAAAGCTCCTACGAGCAGTACTTC. Its protein product is CASSLVGLAESSYEQYF.

This clone was detected only once. This rearrangement joins TRBV4-1 to TRBJ2-5, with 12 bases fitting TRBD2. The germline CDR1 and CDR2 sequences are MGHRA and YSYEKL. This CDR3 is 18 amino acids long. After removal of 1 base from V and 1 base from J, the junction contained 7 bases not matched to a gene. The CDR3 here is CASSQGLAGVRVQETQYF. The CDR3 region has the DNA TGCGCCAGCAGCCAAGGACTAGCGGGGGTGCGGGTCCAAGAGACCCAGTACTTC.

The genes are TRBV4-3 and TRBJ2-1; possible D gene TRBD1, 5 bases. The CDR3 runs to 15 residues. Germline CDR1 and CDR2: LGHNA and YSLEER. V was shortened by 2 bases and J by 4 bases, with 12 bases between the two germline ends. CDR3: CASSQTFQGYNEQFF. CDR3 DNA: TGCGCCAGCAGCCAAACGTTCCAGGGTTACAATGAGCAGTTCTTC.

This chain uses TRBV7-2 with TRBJ2-7; 9 bases agree with TRBD2. J was trimmed by 6 bases and V by 0 bases; bases with no gene match: 3. From germline, CDR1 is SGHTA and CDR2 FQGNSA. CDR3 length equals 14 residues. CDR3 bases: TGTGCCAGCAGCTTAGCTGCTAGCGGGGTCGAGCAGTACTTC. This translates into CASSLAASGVEQYF.

This chain uses TRBV18 with TRBJ1-1, with unresolved D. Per germline, CDR1 KGHSH and CDR2 LQKENI. V was shortened by 3 bases and J by 3 bases, with 8 bases between the two germline ends. This CDR3 has 13 residues. This CDR3 is CASSPNPDTEAFF. Here the CDR3 DNA reads TGTGCCAGCTCACCCAACCCGGACACTGAAGCTTTCTTT. Looking up the rest from reference TRBV18 and TRBJ1-1 gives the full variable domain: NAGVMQNPRHLVRRRGQEARLRCSPMKGHSHVYWYRQLPEEGLKFMVYLQKENIIDESGMPKERFSAEFPKEGPSILRIQQVVRGDSAAYFCASSPNPDTEAFFGQGTRLTVV.

The genes are TRBV11-2 and TRBJ1-1; no reliable D call. Germline V lookup: CDR1 SGHAT, CDR2 FQNNGV. The germline V and J ends were trimmed by 1 base and 1 base, with 7 bases remaining between them. The CDR3 totals 14 residues. CDR3 DNA sequence: TGTGCCAGCAGCTTAGTCCCAGGGAACACTGAAGCTTTCTTT. Translated: CASSLVPGNTEAFF.

The V call is TRBV7-2, the J call TRBJ2-7, with 13 bases identical to TRBD2. V lost 6 bases and J lost 5; bases outside the gene matches: 7. The length of the CDR3 is 15 residues. The germline CDR1 and CDR2 sequences are SGHTA and FQGNSA. The CDR3 region has the DNA TGTGCCAGCAGATACCGACTAGCGGGAGGAAACGAGCAGTACTTC. This encodes CASRYRLAGGNEQYF.

This sequence joins TRBV7-9 and TRBJ2-3, with a possible D match to TRBD2 (5 bases). Germline V gene data show CDR1 as SEHNR and CDR2 as FQNEAQ (reference sequence). The germline V and J ends were trimmed by 2 bases and 1 base, with 10 bases remaining between them. The CDR3 spans 15 residues. CDR3 amino acids: CASSLRAAGTDTQYF. CDR3 DNA sequence: TGTGCCAGCAGCTTACGAGCGGCGGGCACAGATACGCAGTATTTT.

This clone showed up just a few times. The V and J genes are TRBV6-1 and TRBJ2-7; 9 nucleotides agree with TRBD2. Germline V gene sequence: CDR1 MNHNS, CDR2 SASEGT. V shed 2 bases and J 2 bases; nucleotides not matched to a gene: 7. The CDR3 is 16 residues long. The CDR3, as DNA: TGTGCCAGCAGTGAATTGACTAGCGGATATACCTACGAGCAGTACTTC. It yields the protein CASSELTSGYTYEQYF.

V and J are TRBV6-5 and TRBJ2-1, with TRBD1 matching 8 bases. The CDR3 totals 16 residues. CDR1 is MNHEY, CDR2 SVGAGI, per germline. V was clipped by 0 bases and J by 7 bases; unmatched bases: 8. CDR3 bases: TGTGCCAGCAGTTACTCGAGCGGACAGGGTTGGAATGAGCAGTTCTTC. It translates to CASSYSSGQGWNEQFF.